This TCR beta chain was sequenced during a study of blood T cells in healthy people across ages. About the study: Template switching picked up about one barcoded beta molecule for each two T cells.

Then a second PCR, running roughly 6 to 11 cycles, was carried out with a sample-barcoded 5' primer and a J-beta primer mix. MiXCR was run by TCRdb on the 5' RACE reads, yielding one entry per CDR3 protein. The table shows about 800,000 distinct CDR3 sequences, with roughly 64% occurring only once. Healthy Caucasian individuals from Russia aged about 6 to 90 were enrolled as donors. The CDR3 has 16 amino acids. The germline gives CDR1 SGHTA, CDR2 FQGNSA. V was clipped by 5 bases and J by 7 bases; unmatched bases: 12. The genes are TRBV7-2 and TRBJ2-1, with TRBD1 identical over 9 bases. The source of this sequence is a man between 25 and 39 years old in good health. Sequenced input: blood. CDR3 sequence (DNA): TGTGCCAGCAGCCCCCACCGGGACAGGGATAATAATGAGCAGTTCTTC. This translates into CASSPHRDRDNNEQFF.